Below, 9 T cell receptor beta chains from the same sample are listed, as sequenced in a study of blood T cell repertoires in COVID-19 (dated by TCRdb to about 2020). Libraries were built with the immunoSEQ multiplex PCR assay. Drawn from immuneACCESS, this table holds only the in-frame rearrangements with V and J called that TCRdb kept. Clones are partly lost; checked studies trace under half to an unresolved V gene and leave the rest unexplained. Across this sample there are under 200,000 clones, with around 84% seen only once. The ten most abundant clones make up roughly 7% of the sample. Sequencing used peripheral blood. These receptors came from a man in his forties or fifties with active or convalescent COVID-19.

V usage is TRBV2 and J usage is TRBJ1-2, with 10 nucleotides matching TRBD1. Germline V gives CDR1 SNHLY, CDR2 FYNNEI. J lost 5 bases, V lost 4 bases, and 7 bases had no gene match. The CDR3 contains 15 residues. The CDR3 DNA follows: TGTGCCAGCAGTGTCCGGGACAGGGGAGAATATGGCTACACCTTC. Its protein is CASSVRDRGEYGYTF.

The CDR3 DNA reads TGTGCCAGCAGCCCTAGCGGGCCGTATAGCACAGATACGCAGTATTTT. Its translation is CASSPSGPYSTDTQYF. The chain is built from TRBV11-3 and TRBJ2-3; 8 positions agree with TRBD2. CDR1 is SGHNT, CDR2 YENEEA, per germline. This CDR3 is built from 16 residues. V gave up 5 bases and J gave up 0 bases; unmatched junction bases: 7.

This clone was observed once. The J gene is TRBJ2-1, the V gene TRBV7-4, with 7 bases matching TRBD2. This CDR3 region has 19 residues. V trimming: 3 bases; J trimming: 2 bases; junction bases outside the gene matches: 16. Per the germline V gene, CDR1 is SGHVT and CDR2 is SQSDAQ. CDR3 amino acids: CASSFSLAEGFLPYNEQFF. The CDR3 region has the DNA TGTGCCAGCAGCTTTTCTCTAGCGGAAGGTTTCCTCCCCTACAATGAGCAGTTCTTC.

J is TRBJ2-7 and V is TRBV5-1; D gene uncertain. V was cut by 4 bases and J by 3 bases, with 5 bases left in between. Germline-derived CDR1 and CDR2 are SGHRS and YFSETQ. This CDR3 region has 11 residues. For the CDR3, the DNA is TGCGCCAGCAGCATTAGCTACGAGCAGTACTTC. Its protein product is CASSISYEQYF.

The rearrangement uses TRBV7-2 and TRBJ2-1; 8 bases agree with TRBD2. The CDR3 consists of 16 residues. CDR1 is SGHTA, CDR2 FQGNSA, per germline. V was pared by 2 bases and J by 2 bases, with 5 bases of the junction left unmatched. In nucleotides, the CDR3 is TGTGCCAGCAGCTTACTTCCAGCGGGAGCCTACAATGAGCAGTTCTTC. Residues: CASSLLPAGAYNEQFF.

The J gene is TRBJ2-1, the V gene TRBV18; 9 bases are a match to TRBD2. The CDR3 is made up of 15 amino acids. CDR1 and CDR2 from the germline V gene are KGHSH and LQKENI. The V and J ends lost 3 bases and 10 bases, in that order; junction bases with no gene match: 10. CDR3: CASSPLAGTPGEQFF. The DNA of the CDR3 is TGTGCCAGCTCACCTCTAGCGGGGACCCCGGGAGAGCAGTTCTTC.

This chain connects TRBV9 to TRBJ2-3; TRBD2 is a possible D gene (6 bases). This CDR3 spans 14 amino acids. Trimming removed 4 bases at V and 2 bases at J, with 11 bases between. CDR1 and CDR2 (germline): SGDLS, YYNGEE. The CDR3 loop is CASSSGLATDTQYF. CDR3 sequence (DNA): TGTGCCAGCAGCTCGGGACTGGCCACAGATACGCAGTATTTT.

The chain couples TRBV6-2 or TRBV6-3 to TRBJ2-7; maybe TRBD2 (6 bases). This CDR3 has 13 residues. The germline V and J ends were trimmed by 2 bases and 7 bases, with 12 bases remaining between them. Germline V gives CDR1 MNHEY, CDR2 SVGEGT. The CDR3 spells CASSYAGSGEQYF. In DNA form, the CDR3 reads TGTGCCAGCAGTTACGCGGGATCGGGGGAGCAGTACTTC.

The chain employs TRBV18 and TRBJ2-3; 10 bases map to TRBD2. Germline V gene data show CDR1 as KGHSH and CDR2 as LQKENI. Trimming removed 1 base from V and 4 bases from J; junction bases left unmatched: 2. The CDR3 length is 15 residues. In nucleotides, the CDR3 is TGTGCCAGCTCACCACGCCTAGCGGGAGCAGATACGCAGTATTTT. This gives the protein CASSPRLAGADTQYF.